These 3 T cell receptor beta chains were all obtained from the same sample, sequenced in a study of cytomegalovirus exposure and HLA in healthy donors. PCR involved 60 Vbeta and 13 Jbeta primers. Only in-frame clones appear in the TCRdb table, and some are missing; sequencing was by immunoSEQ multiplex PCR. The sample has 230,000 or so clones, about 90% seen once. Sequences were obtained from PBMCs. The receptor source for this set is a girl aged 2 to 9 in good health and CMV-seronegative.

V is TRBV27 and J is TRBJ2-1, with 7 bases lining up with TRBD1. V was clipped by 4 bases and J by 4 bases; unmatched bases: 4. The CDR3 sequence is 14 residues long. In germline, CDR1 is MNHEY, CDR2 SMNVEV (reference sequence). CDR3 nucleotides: TGTGCCAGCAGTTGGGCAGGGGGTTACAATGAGCAGTTCTTC. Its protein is CASSWAGGYNEQFF.

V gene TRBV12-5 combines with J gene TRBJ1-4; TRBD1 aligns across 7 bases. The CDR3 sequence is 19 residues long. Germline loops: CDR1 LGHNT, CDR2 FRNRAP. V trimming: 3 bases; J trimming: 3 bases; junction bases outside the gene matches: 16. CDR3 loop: CASGFSIGTATAANEKLFF. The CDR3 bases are TGTGCTAGTGGTTTTTCCATCGGGACAGCCACCGCGGCTAATGAAAAACTGTTTTTT.

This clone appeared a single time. CDR3 sequence reads: CSVAPRLYNEQFF. The CDR3 nucleotides read TGCAGCGTTGCCCCTAGGCTCTACAATGAGCAGTTCTTC. V gene TRBV29-1 combines with J gene TRBJ2-1; no clear D gene. Germline CDR1 SQVTM, CDR2 ANQGSEA. The CDR3 is made up of 13 amino acids. Trimming took off 4 bases at V and 3 bases at J, with 10 bases between the two ends.